The text below deals with one TCR beta chain. Study processing details: Amplification from reference gene primers served as the basis for estimated nucleated cell counts. The assay was immunoSEQ multiplex PCR, and TCRdb's table has in-frame clones only and misses some. The DNA was the basis for D and trimming; V, J and clone size are from that table. The sample gives approximately 11,000 clones, less than 90% of which show up once; 22% is in the top ten. The entry originates in a study of blood T cell repertoires in COVID-19. Across the whole study: Both acute and convalescent COVID-19 samples were obtained from the United States, Italy and Spain. Sources were T cells, B-cell-depleted T cells, or PBMCs; the material itself was cDNA or gDNA.

Trimming cost V 3 bases and J 11 bases, with 11 bases left between them. Germline V gives CDR1 GTSNPN, CDR2 SVGIG (reference sequence). This CDR3 region has 12 residues. This TCR came from a woman aged 60 to 75 with active COVID-19. Sequenced material: peripheral blood. The chain uses TRBV30 and TRBJ1-6; no firm D call. CDR3 DNA: TGTGCCTGGAGCCCTCTATCCCCACCCCTCCACTTT. Its protein product is CAWSPLSPPLHF.